Sequencing of this TCR beta chain was carried out in a study of cytomegalovirus exposure and HLA in healthy donors. Findings and caveats of the study: Listed as cytomegalovirus-associated were 150 or so TCR beta chains. Previously analyzed data showed that most TCR beta V segments were productive at a frequency of about 90% or about 30%. By HLA locus, TCR association rates varied in a later analysis, with DRB1 showing the most and HLA-C the fewest. Available immune exposure information was restricted to CMV serostatus only.

Primers for the PCR totalled 60 Vbeta and 13 Jbeta. Clones were read by immunoSEQ multiplex PCR, and TCRdb kept only the in-frame ones, dropping some. This table has around 140,000 clones, around 80% appearing once. In regard to this clone: The antigen remains unidentified. This same CDR3 is encoded by further DNA sequences in the sample.

Input material: PBMCs. This clonotype originated in a young woman in good health and CMV-seronegative.

CDR3 protein: CAWSVQANYGYTF. The CDR3 DNA is TGTGCCTGGAGTGTTCAGGCTAACTATGGCTACACCTTC. The chain carries TRBV30 and TRBJ1-2; no clear D gene. With 0 bases removed from V and 0 bases from J, the gap between germline ends came to 5 bases. Germline values: CDR1 GTSNPN, CDR2 SVGIG (reference sequence). The CDR3 has 13 residues.